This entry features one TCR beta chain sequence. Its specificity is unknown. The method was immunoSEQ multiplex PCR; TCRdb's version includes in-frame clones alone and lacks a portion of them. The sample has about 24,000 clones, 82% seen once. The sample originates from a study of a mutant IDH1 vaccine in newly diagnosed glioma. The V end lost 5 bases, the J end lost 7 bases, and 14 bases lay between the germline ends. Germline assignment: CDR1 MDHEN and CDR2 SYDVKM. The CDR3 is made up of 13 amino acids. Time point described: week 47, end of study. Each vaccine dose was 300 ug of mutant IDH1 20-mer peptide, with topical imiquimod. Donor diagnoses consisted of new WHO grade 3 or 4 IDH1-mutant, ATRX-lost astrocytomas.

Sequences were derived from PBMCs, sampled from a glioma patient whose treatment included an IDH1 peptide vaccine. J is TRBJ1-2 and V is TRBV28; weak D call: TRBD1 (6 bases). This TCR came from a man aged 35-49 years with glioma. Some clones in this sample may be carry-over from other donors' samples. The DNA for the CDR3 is TGTGCCAGCAGTCCGCAGGGGCCGCGTGGCTACACCTTC. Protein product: CASSPQGPRGYTF.